The 29 T cell receptor beta chains below all came from one sample that was sequenced in a study of shared clonotypes between healthy human individuals. Repertoires were generated with immunoSEQ multiplex PCR, while TCRdb's copy carries only in-frame clones and drops some. The profile shows under 130,000 clones, less than 75% of them singletons. The sample comprised memory CD8+ T cells sorted from blood. The subset is: CD45RO+ cells pooled with CCR7-negative TemRA cells. All receptors come from a woman in her thirties in good health.

This clone was detected once. V is TRBV4-2 and J is TRBJ2-7; D not resolved. Germline V gene data show CDR1 as LGHNA and CDR2 as YNFKEQ. Deletions cut 11 bases from V and 3 bases from J, with 17 bases between. CDR3 length equals 13 residues. The CDR3 sequence is CAGTPVPDYEQYF. The CDR3 DNA is TGTGCCGGCACACCTGTACCAGACTACGAGCAGTACTTC.

This clone was seen a handful of times. This sequence joins TRBV6-1 and TRBJ1-1; no clear D. V shed 2 bases and J shed 4 bases, with 14 bases lying between them. CDR3 length equals 15 residues. CDR1 and CDR2 (germline): MNHNS, SASEGT. CDR3: CASSENPGGSTEAFF. CDR3 DNA: TGTGCCAGCAGTGAAAATCCGGGAGGGTCCACTGAAGCTTTCTTT.

J is TRBJ1-2 and V is TRBV29-1; 8 bases align to TRBD1. CDR1 SQVTM and CDR2 ANQGSEA come from the germline V gene. The CDR3 totals 14 residues. This CDR3 is CTVSGSDRAAGYTF. DNA of the CDR3: TGCACCGTGTCGGGGTCGGACAGGGCGGCCGGCTACACCTTC.

This clone was detected a few times. This rearrangement joins TRBV10-3 to TRBJ2-3; 7 nucleotides match TRBD1. The CDR3 is made up of 15 amino acids. Trimming at V came to 2 bases and at J to 2 bases, leaving 4 bases not matched to a gene. Germline V lookup: CDR1 ENHRY, CDR2 SYGVKD. CDR3 nucleotides: TGTGCCATCAGTGAGGGACAGGCAGACACAGATACGCAGTATTTT. Translating gives CAISEGQADTDTQYF.

The CDR3 coding sequence is TGTGCCAGTAGGGACAGGGGGCTTGGCTACACCTTC. This encodes CASRDRGLGYTF. This sequence joins TRBV19 and TRBJ1-2; 11 bases agree with TRBD1. V shed 6 bases and J 7 bases; nucleotides not matched to a gene: 1. The germline gives CDR1 LNHDA, CDR2 SQIVND (reference sequence). The CDR3 is 12 amino acids.

The V gene is TRBV5-4, the J gene TRBJ2-3; a possible D gene is TRBD1 (7 bases). The length of the CDR3 is 16 residues. Deletions cut 4 bases from V and 0 bases from J, with 15 bases between. CDR1 and CDR2 (germline): SGHNT, YYREEE (reference sequence). The CDR3 sequence: CASSPRSGGSTDTQYF. CDR3 coding DNA: TGTGCCAGCAGCCCCCGCTCAGGGGGGAGCACAGATACGCAGTATTTT.

This clone was seen a handful of times. The chain is built from TRBV2 and TRBJ2-7; TRBD2 matches 8 bases. Trimming cost V 8 bases and J 0 bases; bases outside gene matches: 3. CDR1 SNHLY and CDR2 FYNNEI come from the germline V gene. CDR3 size: 13 residues. The CDR3 DNA is TGTGCCAGCTACACTAGCGGCTCCTACGAGCAGTACTTC. Protein product: CASYTSGSYEQYF.

The chain has TRBV28 and TRBJ1-4; D not certain. Trimming took off 6 bases at V and 0 bases at J, with 17 bases between the two ends. CDR3 length: 17 amino acids. Germline V gene data show CDR1 as MDHEN and CDR2 as SYDVKM. CDR3 bases: TGTGCCAGCAGCCGTCTCGGAGGTTCTGCAACTAATGAAAAACTGTTTTTT. This gives the protein CASSRLGGSATNEKLFF.

The rearrangement uses TRBV29-1 and TRBJ1-2, with 9 nucleotides matching TRBD1. Germline V gene data show CDR1 as SQVTM and CDR2 as ANQGSEA. This CDR3 region has 15 residues. The J segment lost 8 bases and the V segment lost 2 bases, leaving 12 bases of the junction unmatched. The CDR3 is CSVESAPQGAGGYTF. DNA of the CDR3: TGCAGCGTTGAATCAGCCCCACAGGGGGCCGGGGGCTACACCTTC.

This sequence joins TRBV5-4 and TRBJ2-6; D gene ambiguous. The CDR3 runs 18 residues. V lost 3 bases and J lost 2, with 18 bases in between. The V gene's germline CDR1 is SGHNT and CDR2 YYREEE (reference sequence). The CDR3 sequence: CASSSYMARVAGANVLTF. CDR3 bases: TGTGCCAGCAGCTCCTACATGGCCCGCGTCGCTGGGGCCAACGTCCTGACTTTC.

J is TRBJ2-2 and V is TRBV7-9; no clear D gene. The germline V and J ends were trimmed by 6 bases and 7 bases, with 15 bases remaining between them. This CDR3 has 14 amino acids. CDR1 and CDR2 from the germline V gene are SEHNR and FQNEAQ (reference sequence). CDR3 nucleotide sequence: TGTGCCAGCAGAGCCACTAATTACGGCGGGGAGCTGTTTTTT. Amino acids: CASRATNYGGELFF.

The chain recombines TRBV6-1 with TRBJ2-3; TRBD2 agrees at 11 bases. The CDR3 totals 15 residues. J gave up 4 bases and V 1 base, and 1 base lay outside the gene matches. Germline V lookup: CDR1 MNHNS, CDR2 SASEGT. The CDR3 bases are TGTGCCAGCAGTGAAGAACTAGCGGGAGCAGATACGCAGTATTTT. This sequence encodes CASSEELAGADTQYF.

The chain recombines TRBV13 with TRBJ2-1; 10 positions match TRBD2. Germline V gene sequence: CDR1 PRHDT, CDR2 FYEKMQ (reference sequence). The V and J ends lost 4 bases and 4 bases, in that order; junction bases with no gene match: 10. This CDR3 is built from 17 residues. The CDR3 sequence: CASSSGTSARVYNEQFF. The CDR3 DNA reads as TGTGCCAGCAGCTCCGGGACTAGCGCAAGGGTTTACAATGAGCAGTTCTTC.

The genes are TRBV9 and TRBJ2-3; D is unresolved. V lost 4 bases to trimming and J lost 6 bases, with 21 bases between them. The CDR3 extends over 16 amino acids. From germline, CDR1 is SGDLS and CDR2 YYNGEE. DNA of the CDR3: TGTGCCAGCAGCTCCCATATGGGGTTGGCGGCGGATACGCAGTATTTT. Protein product: CASSSHMGLAADTQYF.

The chain is built from TRBV5-8 and TRBJ2-6; no clear D. The V gene's germline CDR1 is SGHTS and CDR2 YDEGEE. The CDR3 contains 15 residues. Trimming pared 0 bases from V and 0 bases from J, leaving 4 bases between. CDR3 residues: CASSLDGSGANVLTF. The CDR3 coding sequence is TGTGCCAGCAGCTTGGATGGCTCTGGGGCCAACGTCCTGACTTTC.

This chain connects TRBV15 to TRBJ1-4; possible D gene TRBD1, 5 bases. Trimming left V 2 bases short and J 10 bases short, with 17 bases between. Germline CDR1 reads LNHNV; CDR2 reads YYDKDF (reference sequence). The CDR3 spans 15 residues. DNA for the CDR3: TGTGCCACCAGCAGACCAGGGCGGGGGAAGGTAAAACTGTTTTTT. It encodes CATSRPGRGKVKLFF.

This clone was counted a single time. V and J are TRBV28 and TRBJ2-7; D unresolved. The CDR3 loop spans 12 amino acids. The V end lost 8 bases, the J end lost 4 bases, and 12 bases lay between the germline ends. Germline CDR1 is MDHEN and CDR2 is SYDVKM. DNA for the CDR3: TGTGCCAGCGCAATAGCTGGTTACGAGCAGTACTTC. Translation gives CASAIAGYEQYF.

This clone was recorded at least ten times. This chain connects TRBV19 to TRBJ2-7; possibly TRBD1 for D (7 bases). The CDR3 sequence is 12 residues long. Trimming took 7 bases from V and 5 from J, leaving 12 bases between them. CDR1 LNHDA and CDR2 SQIVND come from the germline V gene (reference sequence). The CDR3 protein is CASNQGGNEQYF. The CDR3 DNA is TGTGCCAGTAATCAGGGGGGAAACGAGCAGTACTTC.

The chain has TRBV7-6 and TRBJ2-3; 13 positions match TRBD2. The CDR3 loop spans 16 amino acids. The germline CDR1 and CDR2 sequences are SGHVS and FNYEAQ. Trimming cost V 5 bases and J 4 bases; bases outside gene matches: 6. The chain's CDR3 is CASSPRTSGSSDTQYF. As DNA, the CDR3 is TGTGCCAGCAGCCCGCGGACTAGCGGGAGCTCAGATACGCAGTATTTT.

The chain uses TRBV19 and TRBJ1-1; D possibly corresponds to TRBD1 (5 bases). V lost 4 bases to trimming and J lost 1 base, with 7 bases between them. CDR1 is LNHDA, CDR2 SQIVND, per germline (reference sequence). The CDR3 has 13 amino acids. The CDR3: CASSRTTNTEAFF. The CDR3 DNA follows: TGTGCCAGTAGTAGGACAACGAACACTGAAGCTTTCTTT.

The gene calls are TRBV6-5 and TRBJ2-7, with TRBD2 matching over 7 bases. V lost 7 bases, J lost 4 bases, and 13 bases stayed unmatched. Per germline, CDR1 MNHEY and CDR2 SVGAGI. The CDR3 runs 15 residues. CDR3: CASTVLTGRVYEQYF. Written as DNA, the CDR3 is TGTGCCAGCACCGTCCTTACTGGGAGGGTGTACGAGCAGTACTTC.

V usage is TRBV6-1 and J usage is TRBJ1-5; 9 positions match TRBD1. V lost 3 bases to trimming and J lost 4 bases; unmatched junction nucleotides: 7. Germline V gene sequence: CDR1 MNHNS, CDR2 SASEGT. The CDR3 runs 16 residues. Written as DNA, the CDR3 is TGTGCCAGCAGTGAGGGGTCCGGGACAGGGAATCAGCCCCAGCATTTT. This gives the protein CASSEGSGTGNQPQHF.

The V gene is TRBV6-4, the J gene TRBJ2-7; possibly TRBD1 or TRBD2 for D (6 bases each). The germline CDR1 and CDR2 sequences are MRHNA and SNTAGT. The length of the CDR3 is 14 residues. Trimming cost V 8 bases and J 0 bases, with 14 bases left between them. CDR3 residues: CASRQDYLSYEQYF. DNA of the CDR3: TGTGCCAGCCGACAGGACTACCTCTCCTACGAGCAGTACTTC.

This clone was seen only a few times. The rearrangement joins TRBV4-2 to TRBJ1-2, with a tentative D call TRBD1 (5 bases). The CDR3 has 12 residues. Trimming cost V 4 bases and J 7 bases, with 10 bases left between them. Germline CDR1 reads LGHNA; CDR2 reads YNFKEQ. The CDR3, as DNA: TGTGCCAGCAGCCGGCAGGGCCCTGGCTACACCTTC. Protein product: CASSRQGPGYTF.

This clone was detected a few times. J is TRBJ2-1 and V is TRBV5-1, with D perhaps matching TRBD2 (5 bases). The CDR3 has 13 amino acids. CDR1 and CDR2 (germline): SGHRS, YFSETQ. V was pared by 2 bases and J by 4 bases, with 7 bases between. CDR3 sequence: CASSFSGYNEQFF. The CDR3 nucleotides are TGCGCCAGCAGCTTCTCGGGGTACAATGAGCAGTTCTTC.

The V call is TRBV19, the J call TRBJ2-1, with 10 bases fitting TRBD2. V trimming: 9 bases; J trimming: 9 bases; junction bases outside the gene matches: 14. Germline CDR1 and CDR2: LNHDA and SQIVND (reference sequence). This CDR3 spans 15 amino acids. The CDR3 nucleotides read TGTGCCAGCAGAACTACCCTAGCGGGAGCAGGTGAGCAGTTCTTC. Its protein product is CASRTTLAGAGEQFF.

The CDR3 coding sequence is TGCAGCGTTGCGGGCCTAGCGGGAGGGCGTGGAGATACGCAGTATTTT. This sequence encodes CSVAGLAGGRGDTQYF. The rearrangement links TRBV29-1 to TRBJ2-3; the match to TRBD2 covers 12 bases. From germline, CDR1 is SQVTM and CDR2 ANQGSEA. Trimming took 4 bases from V and 5 from J; bases not matched to a gene: 10. The CDR3 is 16 amino acids.

This rearrangement joins TRBV12-2 to TRBJ2-4; no DNA check was done on the table's D call, TRBD2. TRBV12-2 is flagged as a pseudogene. The CDR3 has 19 amino acids. The CDR3 DNA is TGTGCAAGTCGCTTAGCCCACACCGGACTGAGGTGCGCCAAAAACATTCAGTACTTC. It translates to CASRLAHTGLRCAKNIQYF.

V gene TRBV30 combines with J gene TRBJ2-1, with D perhaps TRBD2 (5 bases). From germline, CDR1 is GTSNPN and CDR2 SVGIG (reference sequence). The V end lost 2 bases, the J end lost 7 bases, and 15 bases lay between the germline ends. The CDR3 has 14 residues. The CDR3 loop is CAWSRSGWVNEQFF. CDR3 coding DNA: TGTGCCTGGAGTAGGTCGGGGTGGGTTAATGAGCAGTTCTTC.